This is a list of T cell receptor beta chains from one sample in a study of blood T cell repertoires in COVID-19. Method: immunoSEQ multiplex PCR; TCRdb's copy keeps in-frame clones and lacks some. The table records about 230,000 clones, 70% to 90% of them present only once. The sample taken for sequencing was PBMCs or T cells enriched from blood (not recorded which). The source of these receptors is a woman in her thirties or forties with acute COVID-19. Each CDR3 is given with its conserved first and last residue. The D gene is left open where the match is weak. For some rows the clone size is stated as once, few or many, or as a class when expanded; others skip it.

v_call	cdr3_length	clone_size	d_call	j_call	cdr3_nt	cdr3_aa
TRBV5-1	15	.	TRBD1	TRBJ1-3	TGCGCCAGCAAAAGGACAGGGGAATTCGGAAACACCATATATTTT	CASKRTGEFGNTIYF
TRBV2	14	.	.	TRBJ2-7	TGTGCCAGCAGGAGAGATCCGGGGACAAACGAGCAGTACTTC	CASRRDPGTNEQYF
TRBV18	15	.	.	TRBJ2-5	TGTGCCAGCTCACCAGGCAGGTCAGGGGAAGAGACCCAGTACTTC	CASSPGRSGEETQYF
TRBV7-2	12	.	.	TRBJ1-2	TGTGCCAGCAGCCCGGTTAACTATGGCTACACCTTC	CASSPVNYGYTF
TRBV19	16	.	TRBD1	TRBJ1-5	TGTGCCAGTAGTCCCCTGACAGGGAATTCTAATCAGCCCCAGCATTTT	CASSPLTGNSNQPQHF
TRBV19	14	.	TRBD1	TRBJ2-7	TGTGCCAGTAGTGTTCGACAGGGGGCCGGCGAGCAGTACTTC	CASSVRQGAGEQYF
TRBV6-5	14	.	.	TRBJ1-4	TGTGCCAGCCAACGGGGGGCAGGGGCCGAAAAACTGTTTTTT	CASQRGAGAEKLFF
TRBV9	16	.	.	TRBJ2-7	TGTGCCAGCAGTGGGGGGGCGGGGGCCCTCTCCTACGAGCAGTACTTC	CASSGGAGALSYEQYF
TRBV30	12	once	.	TRBJ1-1	TGTGCCTGGATATACGGGAGCACTGAAGCTTTCTTT	CAWIYGSTEAFF
TRBV19	17	.	.	TRBJ1-5	TGTGCCAGTGACCAGAGCAACAAGGTGGCCCGGGGGAAGCCCCAGCATTTT	CASDQSNKVARGKPQHF
TRBV9	16	.	.	TRBJ2-2	TGTGCCAGCAGCGCGTTTGGGACACCGAACACCGGGGAGCTGTTTTTT	CASSAFGTPNTGELFF
TRBV14	13	.	.	TRBJ1-2	TGTGCCAGCAGCCCGAGTCTCTATGCGGGCTACACCTTC	CASSPSLYAGYTF
TRBV7-2	13	.	.	TRBJ1-6	TGTGCCAGCAGCTTCGGACAAAATTCACCCCTCCACTTT	CASSFGQNSPLHF
TRBV7-9	17	.	.	TRBJ2-1	TGTGCCAGCAGCTACGACAGGGGCGCGAGCGGGGACAATGAGCAGTTCTTC	CASSYDRGASGDNEQFF
TRBV29-1	12	.	.	TRBJ1-2	TGCAGCTTCCTTACGGGGGGTCGGGGCTACACCTTC	CSFLTGGRGYTF
TRBV28	14	.	.	TRBJ2-2	TGTGCCAGCAGCCTTTACCAGCGGACCGGGGAGCTGTTTTTT	CASSLYQRTGELFF
TRBV24-1	17	once	TRBD2	TRBJ2-3	TGTGCCACCAGTGATTTGCTGAAAGCGGGAGAGGCAGATACGCAGTATTTT	CATSDLLKAGEADTQYF
TRBV5-1	14	.	.	TRBJ1-3	TGCGCCAGCAGGACGGGGGGCTCGGGAAACACCATATATTTT	CASRTGGSGNTIYF
TRBV30	14	.	.	TRBJ2-7	TGTGCCTGGAGTGTAGCAGGGGGGACCTACGAGCAGTACTTC	CAWSVAGGTYEQYF
TRBV4-3	13	.	.	TRBJ2-5	TGCGCCAGCAGCCAAGATCACTACGGGACCCAGTACTTC	CASSQDHYGTQYF
TRBV19	16	.	.	TRBJ2-1	TGTGCCAGTAGTATGGGGGGGCTCGGGTCCTACAATGAGCAGTTCTTC	CASSMGGLGSYNEQFF
TRBV7-8	12	.	.	TRBJ2-7	TGTGCCAGCAGCCGAGAGGAGGGGAAGCAGTACTTC	CASSREEGKQYF
TRBV7-2	14	.	.	TRBJ2-1	TGTGCCAGCAGCGCACTGACTAGTGTGAATGAGCAGTTCTTC	CASSALTSVNEQFF
TRBV2	14	once	.	TRBJ1-1	TGTGCCAGCAGTGCCGGGACACTGAACACTGAAGCTTTCTTT	CASSAGTLNTEAFF
TRBV2	17	.	.	TRBJ1-1	TGTGCCAGCAGTGAACTCGACAGGCAGGCGGAAGGAACTGAAGCTTTCTTT	CASSELDRQAEGTEAFF
TRBV9	15	.	TRBD1	TRBJ1-3	TGTGCCAGCAGCGGGGGACAGGGACGGGGAAACACCATATATTTT	CASSGGQGRGNTIYF
TRBV5-4	12	.	TRBD2	TRBJ2-1	TGTGCCAGCAGCCTTCAGCGGGGGGAGCAGTTCTTC	CASSLQRGEQFF
TRBV5-1	16	.	TRBD2	TRBJ2-7	TGCGCCAGCAGCTTGCTCTCTAGCGGGGGATCCTACGAGCAGTACTTC	CASSLLSSGGSYEQYF
TRBV12-5	16	.	.	TRBJ2-1	TGTGCTAGTGGTTTGGTACTTAGCCTAGCGACAAATGAGCAGTTCTTC	CASGLVLSLATNEQFF
TRBV15	14	.	.	TRBJ2-2	TGTGCCACCAGCCGGACAATTACCCCCGGGGAGCTGTTTTTT	CATSRTITPGELFF